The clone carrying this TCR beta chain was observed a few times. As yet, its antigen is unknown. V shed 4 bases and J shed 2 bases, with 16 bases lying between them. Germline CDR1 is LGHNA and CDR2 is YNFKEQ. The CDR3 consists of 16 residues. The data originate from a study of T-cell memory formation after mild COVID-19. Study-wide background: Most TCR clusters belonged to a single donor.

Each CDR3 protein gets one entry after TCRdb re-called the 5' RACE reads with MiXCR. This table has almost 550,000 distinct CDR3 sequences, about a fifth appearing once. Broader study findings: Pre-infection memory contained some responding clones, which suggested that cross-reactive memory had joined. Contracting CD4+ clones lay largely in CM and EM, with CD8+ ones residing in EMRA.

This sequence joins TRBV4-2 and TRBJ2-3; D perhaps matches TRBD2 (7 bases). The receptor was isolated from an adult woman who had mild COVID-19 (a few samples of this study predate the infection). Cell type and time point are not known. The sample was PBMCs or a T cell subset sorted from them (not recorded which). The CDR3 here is CASSPATGGPTDTQYF. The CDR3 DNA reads TGTGCCAGCAGCCCCGCTACGGGGGGCCCCACAGATACGCAGTATTTT.